This passage covers 13 T cell receptor beta chains from one sample sequenced in a study of blood T cell repertoires in COVID-19. Sequencing was performed with immunoSEQ multiplex PCR; in TCRdb, only in-frame clones are kept and a portion is missing. The sample has roughly 150,000 clones; roughly four fifths are singletons. Sequenced: peripheral blood. These receptors originate from a woman older than 75 with acute or convalescent COVID-19.

The V call is TRBV7-9, the J call TRBJ1-2; the D is unclear. The CDR3 length is 14 residues. Germline V gene lookup returns CDR1 SEHNR and CDR2 FQNEAQ (reference sequence). V shed 2 bases and J shed 3 bases, with 10 bases lying between them. The CDR3 DNA reads TGTGCCAGCAGCTTAATAGGGAGGGACTATGGCTACACCTTC. Residues: CASSLIGRDYGYTF.

This clone was seen a few times. J is TRBJ1-1 and V is TRBV12-5; D perhaps matches TRBD1 (6 bases). Trimming pared 1 base from V and 5 bases from J, leaving 8 bases between. The CDR3 has 13 amino acids. CDR1 LGHNT and CDR2 FRNRAP come from the germline V gene. The CDR3 DNA is TGTGCTAGTGGTTTGGCGCAGGGGACTGAAGCTTTCTTT. It translates to CASGLAQGTEAFF. Variable domain in full (rest from reference TRBV12-5 and TRBJ1-1): DARVTQTPRHKVTEMGQEVTMRCQPILGHNTVFWYRQTMMQGLELLAYFRNRAPLDDSGMPKDRFSAEMPDATLATLKIQPSEPRDSAVYFCASGLAQGTEAFFGQGTRLTVV.

This rearrangement joins TRBV2 to TRBJ2-1, with a tentative D call TRBD2 (5 bases). V was trimmed by 2 bases and J by 6 bases, leaving 17 bases between them. CDR1 SNHLY and CDR2 FYNNEI come from the germline V gene. The CDR3 has 16 residues. This chain's CDR3 is CASSESRASSSNEQFF. CDR3 DNA sequence: TGTGCCAGCAGTGAAAGTAGGGCTAGCAGCTCCAATGAGCAGTTCTTC.

The rearrangement links TRBV7-9 to TRBJ2-3; 9 bases agree with TRBD1. Germline V gene data show CDR1 as SEHNR and CDR2 as FQNEAQ (reference sequence). The length of the CDR3 is 16 residues. The V segment lost 6 bases and the J segment 3 bases; nucleotides outside the gene matches: 10. CDR3 coding DNA: TGTGCCAGCAGTAGATGGAGACAGGGGGATACAGATACGCAGTATTTT. It yields the protein CASSRWRQGDTDTQYF. Drawing the rest from reference TRBV7-9 and TRBJ2-3, the complete variable domain is DTGVSQNPRHKITKRGQNVTFRCDPISEHNRLYWYRQTLGQGPEFLTYFQNEAQLEKSRLLSDRFSAERPKGSFSTLEIQRTEQGDSAMYLCASSRWRQGDTDTQYFGPGTRLTVL.

V is TRBV6-5 and J is TRBJ2-7; 9 bases align to TRBD1. The ends lost 2 bases at V and 3 bases at J; junction bases unmatched: 8. The CDR3 totals 16 residues. CDR1 and CDR2 (germline): MNHEY, SVGAGI. The CDR3: CASSYGGDRVLYEQYF. CDR3 sequence (DNA): TGTGCCAGCAGTTACGGGGGGGACAGGGTACTCTACGAGCAGTACTTC.

This clone was recorded once. The CDR3 nucleotides read TGTGCCAGCAGCACCTCAGGACTAGCGGGAAGGGGCGGATCCTACGAGCAGTACTTC. Translated: CASSTSGLAGRGGSYEQYF. The chain uses TRBV28 and TRBJ2-7; 12 bases are a match to TRBD2. J gave up 1 base and V 6 bases, and 16 bases lay outside the gene matches. Germline V gene lookup returns CDR1 MDHEN and CDR2 SYDVKM. This CDR3 has 19 amino acids.

This clone was seen once. The genes are TRBV24-1 and TRBJ2-3; TRBD1 matches 7 bases. The CDR3 has 15 amino acids. The germline CDR1 and CDR2 sequences are KGHDR and SFDVKD. V lost 3 bases, J lost 3 bases, and 5 bases stayed unmatched. This chain's CDR3 is CATSDPGGVTDTQYF. Here the CDR3 DNA reads TGTGCCACCAGTGATCCAGGGGGTGTGACAGATACGCAGTATTTT.

The chain uses TRBV11-2 and TRBJ2-3; D not resolved. This CDR3 has 15 amino acids. V lost 2 bases, J lost 2 bases, and 11 bases lay in between. The germline V gene has CDR1 SGHAT and CDR2 FQNNGV. CDR3 sequence reads: CASSLFRRNTDTQYF. The CDR3, as DNA: TGTGCCAGCAGCTTATTCCGCAGGAACACAGATACGCAGTATTTT. The whole variable domain, filled in from reference TRBV11-2 and TRBJ2-3, reads EAGVAQSPRYKIIEKRQSVAFWCNPISGHATLYWYQQILGQGPKLLIQFQNNGVVDDSQLPKDRFSAERLKGVDSTLKIQPAKLEDSAVYLCASSLFRRNTDTQYFGPGTRLTVL.

V usage is TRBV9 and J usage is TRBJ1-2; no clear D gene. This CDR3 is 13 amino acids long. V was cut by 0 bases and J by 5 bases, with 8 bases left in between. Germline CDR1 reads SGDLS; CDR2 reads YYNGEE. In nucleotides, the CDR3 is TGTGCCAGCAGCGTAGCCCCAGGTTATGGCTACACCTTC. Amino acid sequence: CASSVAPGYGYTF. The whole variable domain, remainder taken from reference TRBV9 and TRBJ1-2, is DSGVTQTPKHLITATGQRVTLRCSPRSGDLSVYWYQQSLDQGLQFLIQYYNGEERAKGNILERFSAQQFPDLHSELNLSSLELGDSALYFCASSVAPGYGYTFGSGTRLTVV.

The CDR3 DNA reads TGTGCCAGCAGCCCGTTGGGAGGGAACAATGAGCAGTTCTTC. The encoded protein is CASSPLGGNNEQFF. The chain is built from TRBV7-6 and TRBJ2-1, with TRBD2 matching over 7 bases. The CDR3 contains 14 residues. J was trimmed by 5 bases and V by 5 bases; bases with no gene match: 6. Germline CDR1 and CDR2: SGHVS and FNYEAQ.

This chain uses TRBV20-1 with TRBJ2-3, with 7 bases that match TRBD1. This CDR3 region has 11 residues. V lost 5 bases and J lost 4; bases outside the gene matches: 0. Germline lookup yields CDR1 DFQATT and CDR2 SNEGSKA (reference sequence). This CDR3 reads CSAGQADTQYF. CDR3 nucleotides: TGCAGTGCTGGACAGGCAGATACGCAGTATTTT.

The rearrangement links TRBV19 to TRBJ1-5; TRBD1 matches at 9 bases. The germline gives CDR1 LNHDA, CDR2 SQIVND (reference sequence). This CDR3 has 17 amino acids. V lost 0 bases and J lost 6; bases outside the gene matches: 9. The CDR3 nucleotides read TGTGCCAGTAGTATAGATCCGGGACAGGGAGTAGGTCAGCCCCAGCATTTT. It codes for CASSIDPGQGVGQPQHF.

This clone came up once. This chain uses TRBV5-5 with TRBJ2-1, with a weak D call TRBD2 (5 bases). Germline CDR1 and CDR2: SGHKS and YYEKEE (reference sequence). The CDR3 contains 12 residues. V was cut by 4 bases and J by 8 bases, with 10 bases left in between. CDR3 coding DNA: TGTGCCAGCAGCAACCGGAGGCATGAGCAGTTCTTC. Protein product: CASSNRRHEQFF. Using reference TRBV5-5 and TRBJ2-1 for the parts outside the CDR3, the full variable domain is DAGVTQSPTHLIKTRGQQVTLRCSPISGHKSVSWYQQVLGQGPQFIFQYYEKEERGRGNFPDRFSARQFPNYSSELNVNALLLGDSALYLCASSNRRHEQFFGPGTRLTVL.